The 8 T cell receptor beta chains below come from one sample, sequenced in a study of blood T cells in healthy people across ages. With a J-beta primer mix and a sample-barcoded 5' primer, a second PCR ran roughly 7 to 11 cycles. TCRdb itself ran the 5' RACE reads through MiXCR, one entry per CDR3 protein. The sample lists about 1.5 million distinct CDR3 sequences; around 42% were seen once. Sequencing was performed on blood. These receptors all stem from a woman between 18 and 29 years old in good health.

V is TRBV21-1 and J is TRBJ1-1; the listed D gene, TRBD1, was not tested against the DNA. TRBV21-1 is flagged as a pseudogene. CDR3 length equals 15 residues. CDR3 loop: CASSKAKGRYTEAFF. The CDR3 bases are TGTGCCAGCAGCAAAGCGAAGGGACGGTACACTGAAGCTTTCTTT.

The chain is built from TRBV6-5 and TRBJ2-1; 9 nucleotides agree with TRBD1. Looked up from germline, CDR1 is MNHEY and CDR2 is SVGAGI. The CDR3 loop spans 13 amino acids. Trimming took 2 bases from V and 9 from J; bases not matched to a gene: 2. The DNA of the CDR3 is TGTGCCAGCAGTTACAAGGACAGGGGTGAGCAGTTCTTC. Its translation is CASSYKDRGEQFF.

This clonotype has just a few counts. The chain recombines TRBV11-2 with TRBJ2-3; TRBD1 might be the D (6 bases). Germline loops: CDR1 SGHAT, CDR2 FQNNGV. CDR3 length: 15 amino acids. The V end lost 5 bases, the J end lost 0 bases, and 12 bases lay between the germline ends. CDR3 DNA: TGTGCCAGCAGCCAGGCAACAGGGAGCACAGATACGCAGTATTTT. It specifies CASSQATGSTDTQYF.

V is TRBV11-2 and J is TRBJ2-5; a possible D gene is TRBD2 (6 bases). Trimming removed 7 bases from V and 11 bases from J, with 20 bases in between. The CDR3 consists of 13 residues. The germline V gene has CDR1 SGHAT and CDR2 FQNNGV. DNA for the CDR3: TGTGCCAGCACGGGCGGGACGAACAATGAGCAGTACTTC. As protein: CASTGGTNNEQYF.

This clonotype appeared a few times. J is TRBJ1-2 and V is TRBV4-1; D not certain. Trimming shortened V by 3 bases and J by 5 bases, and 13 bases separated the two germline ends. Germline V gene lookup returns CDR1 MGHRA and CDR2 YSYEKL. The CDR3 length is 14 residues. CDR3 bases: TGCGCCAGCAGCCATGGAAACAGTCCGTATGGCTACACCTTC. It codes for CASSHGNSPYGYTF.

The rearrangement uses TRBV3-1 and TRBJ2-1, with 10 bases aligning to TRBD2. This CDR3 region has 14 residues. CDR1 and CDR2 from the germline V gene are LGHDT and YNNKEL (reference sequence). Trimming took 5 bases from V and 7 from J; bases not matched to a gene: 5. In DNA form, the CDR3 reads TGTGCCAGCAGCTCTAGCGGGAGTTGGAATGAGCAGTTCTTC. This encodes CASSSSGSWNEQFF.

This clonotype was recorded at least ten times. The chain employs TRBV12-3 or TRBV12-4 and TRBJ2-7; D is uncertain. The germline V and J ends were trimmed by 5 bases and 2 bases, with 10 bases remaining between them. The CDR3 is 13 amino acids. CDR3 protein: CASSLRVPYEQYF. DNA of the CDR3: TGTGCCAGCAGTCTCCGGGTCCCCTACGAGCAGTACTTC.

The chain uses TRBV4-1 and TRBJ2-5, with 13 bases that match TRBD2. The V gene's germline CDR1 is MGHRA and CDR2 YSYEKL. This CDR3 region has 17 residues. Trimming removed 4 bases from V and 5 bases from J; junction bases left unmatched: 10. The CDR3: CASSPLLAGGPGETQYF. The CDR3 DNA reads as TGCGCCAGCAGCCCATTACTAGCGGGAGGGCCGGGGGAGACCCAGTACTTC.